Detailed here is one T cell receptor beta chain. The J segment lost 6 bases and the V segment lost 3 bases, leaving 21 bases of the junction unmatched. In germline, CDR1 is LGHNA, CDR2 YSLEER. The CDR3 runs 21 residues. This sample was taken from a study of blood T cell repertoires in COVID-19. The overall study: Samples taken during acute and convalescent COVID-19 were collected in the United States, Italy and Spain.

In the source study's methods: Using reference gene primer amplification, nucleated cell counts were estimated. Clones were read by immunoSEQ multiplex PCR, and TCRdb kept only the in-frame ones, dropping some. That table gives V, J and clone size, and the DNA gave D and trimming. Among a few hundred thousand clones listed, about 90% were seen once. The chain combines TRBV4-3 with TRBJ2-2; 11 nucleotides align to TRBD2. The TCR sequence derives from a woman aged 70-85 years with COVID-19, enrolled during active disease. Sample: peripheral blood. The CDR3 sequence is CASSHSRGLAGGGFVAGELFF. The DNA for the CDR3 is TGCGCCAGCAGCCACTCCCGTGGGCTAGCGGGAGGAGGCTTCGTCGCCGGGGAGCTGTTTTTT.